Below, 32 T cell receptor beta chains from the same sample are listed, as sequenced in a study of cytomegalovirus exposure and HLA in healthy donors. The PCR made use of 60 Vbeta and 13 Jbeta primers. TCRdb's copy holds only in-frame clones and misses some; the assay was immunoSEQ multiplex PCR. The sample yields over 100,000 clones, about 75% seen once. The sample taken for sequencing was PBMCs. All receptors derive from a woman between 35 and 50 years old in good health and CMV-seropositive.

The chain links TRBV10-3 to TRBJ1-1; TRBD1 aligns across 7 bases. The J segment lost 5 bases and the V segment lost 6 bases, leaving 6 bases of the junction unmatched. Per the germline V gene, CDR1 is ENHRY and CDR2 is SYGVKD. This CDR3 is built from 13 residues. This CDR3 reads CAISNRGGTEAFF. The CDR3 nucleotides are TGTGCCATCAGCAACAGGGGTGGGACTGAAGCTTTCTTT.

The chain has TRBV30 and TRBJ1-2, with D perhaps TRBD1 (5 bases). The V gene lost 3 bases and the J gene lost 8 bases, with 10 bases spanning the gap. Per the germline V gene, CDR1 is GTSNPN and CDR2 is SVGIG (reference sequence). The CDR3 is made up of 11 amino acids. The CDR3 protein is CAWRSGGGYTF. In DNA form, the CDR3 reads TGTGCCTGGAGGTCCGGGGGGGGCTACACCTTC.

This clone was counted between two and nine times. The rearrangement joins TRBV30 to TRBJ1-6; 9 bases line up with TRBD1. The germline CDR1 and CDR2 sequences are GTSNPN and SVGIG (reference sequence). The CDR3 is 16 residues long. V was pared by 3 bases and J by 7 bases, with 10 bases of the junction left unmatched. The CDR3 DNA is TGTGCCTGGAGGGGAGGGGGGACAGGGACAAATTCACCCCTCCACTTT. Its translation is CAWRGGGTGTNSPLHF.

V gene TRBV19 combines with J gene TRBJ2-1, with D perhaps matching TRBD1 (6 bases). From germline, CDR1 is LNHDA and CDR2 SQIVND (reference sequence). The CDR3 consists of 14 residues. V was clipped by 8 bases and J by 4 bases, with 15 bases between them. The CDR3 DNA follows: TGTGCCAGTTGCCCAGGGGCCGATTACAATGAGCAGTTCTTC. Encoded protein: CASCPGADYNEQFF.

The chain has TRBV6-1 and TRBJ2-7; TRBD1 is a possible D gene (7 bases). The V gene's germline CDR1 is MNHNS and CDR2 SASEGT. The CDR3 contains 14 residues. V lost 5 bases and J lost 2, with 13 bases in between. The CDR3 sequence: CASSSGGTTYEQYF. In DNA form, the CDR3 reads TGTGCCAGCAGTTCAGGGGGGACCACCTACGAGCAGTACTTC.

The chain combines TRBV1 with TRBJ1-6. TRBV1 is tagged as a pseudogene. This CDR3 has 15 residues. This CDR3 is CTSSPPLGRLTPLHF. In DNA, the CDR3 is TGCACCAGCAGCCCACCACTTGGTCGACTGACACCCCTCCACTTT.

The chain is built from TRBV9 and TRBJ1-1; 7 bases fit TRBD1. Unmatched junction bases numbered 11, after V lost 5 bases and J lost 1 base. The germline V gene has CDR1 SGDLS and CDR2 YYNGEE. The CDR3 is 16 residues long. CDR3: CASSLTGDSWNTEAFF. The CDR3 DNA reads TGTGCCAGCAGTCTTACAGGGGATTCGTGGAACACTGAAGCTTTCTTT.

V gene TRBV5-4 combines with J gene TRBJ2-6; TRBD1 agrees at 7 bases. From germline, CDR1 is SGHNT and CDR2 YYREEE (reference sequence). The J segment lost 3 bases and the V segment lost 4 bases, leaving 4 bases of the junction unmatched. This CDR3 has 15 amino acids. The CDR3 region is CASSQGVYGANVLTF. The CDR3 nucleotides are TGTGCCAGCAGCCAGGGGGTCTATGGGGCCAACGTCCTGACTTTC.

This rearrangement joins TRBV5-1 to TRBJ2-2; the D is unclear. The V end lost 1 base, the J end lost 4 bases, and 8 bases lay between the germline ends. This CDR3 comprises 14 residues. Germline V gives CDR1 SGHRS, CDR2 YFSETQ. This CDR3 reads CASSLTESTGELFF. The DNA of the CDR3 is TGCGCCAGCAGCTTGACAGAATCCACCGGGGAGCTGTTTTTT.

Concerning this clone: This sample also contains other DNA sequences that code for the same CDR3. CDR3 residues: CSARQGYEQYF. The CDR3 DNA is TGCAGTGCTCGACAGGGGTACGAGCAGTACTTC. The chain employs TRBV20-1 and TRBJ2-7, with 8 bases fitting TRBD1. J gave up 4 bases and V 5 bases, and 1 base lay outside the gene matches. The CDR3 covers 11 residues. From germline, CDR1 is DFQATT and CDR2 SNEGSKA (reference sequence).

The chain couples TRBV7-9 to TRBJ1-1, with D tentatively TRBD1 (5 bases). Germline loops: CDR1 SEHNR, CDR2 FQNEAQ (reference sequence). The CDR3 loop spans 13 amino acids. V lost 7 bases to trimming and J lost 1 base, with 10 bases between them. CDR3 sequence: CASTKGQNTEAFF. CDR3 sequence (DNA): TGTGCCAGCACCAAAGGACAGAACACTGAAGCTTTCTTT.

The rearrangement joins TRBV5-1 to TRBJ2-1; 7 positions agree with TRBD1. V was pared by 3 bases and J by 7 bases, with 7 bases of the junction left unmatched. The CDR3 runs 14 residues. Per the germline V gene, CDR1 is SGHRS and CDR2 is YFSETQ. CDR3 residues: CASSWELTGNEQFF. The CDR3 coding sequence is TGCGCCAGCAGCTGGGAGTTGACAGGGAATGAGCAGTTCTTC. Full variable domain (outside the CDR3, taken from reference TRBV5-1 and TRBJ2-1): KAGVTQTPRYLIKTRGQQVTLSCSPISGHRSVSWYQQTPGQGLQFLFEYFSETQRNKGNFPGRFSGRQFSNSRSEMNVSTLELGDSALYLCASSWELTGNEQFFGPGTRLTVL.

This chain uses TRBV19 with TRBJ2-1; TRBD1 is a possible D gene (5 bases). Germline CDR1 LNHDA, CDR2 SQIVND (reference sequence). Trimming pared 6 bases from V and 10 bases from J, leaving 22 bases between. CDR3 length equals 15 residues. The CDR3 DNA follows: TGTGCCAGTAGGCTAACCCGTCCCAGGGAAAGAGAGCAGTTCTTC. Translated, it gives CASRLTRPREREQFF.

The chain is built from TRBV19 and TRBJ2-3; possible D gene TRBD2, 5 bases. The ends were cut back, 1 base at V and 3 bases at J, with 11 bases in the middle. Germline CDR1 is LNHDA and CDR2 is SQIVND (reference sequence). CDR3 length: 15 residues. The chain's CDR3 is CASSIAPGSTDTQYF. The CDR3 DNA reads as TGTGCCAGTAGTATAGCCCCGGGGAGTACAGATACGCAGTATTTT.

The genes are TRBV15 and TRBJ1-6, with 7 bases that match TRBD1. This CDR3 contains 13 residues. From germline, CDR1 is LNHNV and CDR2 YYDKDF (reference sequence). V dropped 8 bases and J dropped 7; count of bases not matched to a gene: 5. The CDR3 DNA is TGTGCCACCTCAGGGGGGAGGAATTCACCCCTCCACTTT. Its translation is CATSGGRNSPLHF.

The rearrangement links TRBV6-5 to TRBJ2-3; the D gene is possibly TRBD1 (6 bases). Trimming pared 6 bases from V and 3 bases from J, leaving 16 bases between. The CDR3 runs 15 residues. Germline V lookup: CDR1 MNHEY, CDR2 SVGAGI. The CDR3 DNA sequence: TGTGCCAGCAGCCTAGAGCAGGGGTGGACAGATACGCAGTATTTT. It translates to CASSLEQGWTDTQYF.

The V call is TRBV7-9, the J call TRBJ1-6; 7 positions agree with TRBD1. The CDR3 contains 17 residues. V shed 6 bases, J shed 3 bases, and the junction held 11 bases outside the gene matches. Per germline, CDR1 SEHNR and CDR2 FQNEAQ (reference sequence). The CDR3 sequence: CASSRTGTVFYNSPLHF. DNA for the CDR3: TGTGCCAGCAGTCGGACCGGGACAGTCTTCTATAATTCACCCCTCCACTTT.

This clone was counted once. The CDR3 here is CASSSRGSSYEQYF. For the CDR3, the DNA is TGTGCCAGCAGTTCCCGTGGGAGCTCCTACGAGCAGTACTTC. The V gene is TRBV6-5, the J gene TRBJ2-7; D might be TRBD2 (5 bases). Germline V gene lookup returns CDR1 MNHEY and CDR2 SVGAGI. The CDR3 runs 14 residues. The V and J ends lost 4 bases and 0 bases respectively, with 10 bases between them.

The J gene is TRBJ2-4, the V gene TRBV18; a possible D gene is TRBD2 (6 bases). This CDR3 has 14 amino acids. The V end was cut by 5 bases, the J end by 3 bases, with 11 bases between. Per the germline V gene, CDR1 is KGHSH and CDR2 is LQKENI. CDR3 in amino acids: CASSDQGGKNIQYF. Here the CDR3 DNA reads TGTGCCAGCTCAGACCAGGGAGGCAAAAACATTCAGTACTTC.

The chain combines TRBV10-1 with TRBJ1-4; TRBD1 aligns across 7 bases. Trimming cost V 5 bases and J 3 bases; bases outside gene matches: 3. The germline CDR1 and CDR2 sequences are WNHNN and SYGVQD (reference sequence). This CDR3 has 14 residues. CDR3 residues: CASSSGTANEKLFF. The CDR3 DNA follows: TGCGCCAGCAGTTCCGGGACAGCTAATGAAAAACTGTTTTTT.

Turning to this clone: Its ends do not fully match the called genes, so a read error is possible. The chain is built from TRBV7-9 and TRBJ2-1; a weak D match, TRBD2 (6 bases). CDR3 length: 17 amino acids. CDR1 is SEHNR and CDR2 is FQNEAQ in the germline V gene (reference sequence). CDR3 amino acids: CSSSLGSYGGDYNEQFF. DNA for the CDR3: TGTTCCAGCAGCTTAGGTAGTTATGGCGGGGACTACAATGAGCAGTTCTTC.

The chain combines TRBV7-9 with TRBJ1-3; D is unclear. V lost 7 bases and J lost 1, with 5 bases in between. CDR3 size: 12 residues. Germline CDR1 and CDR2: SEHNR and FQNEAQ (reference sequence). The CDR3 here is CASISSGNTIYF. The CDR3 DNA follows: TGTGCCAGCATATCGTCTGGAAACACCATATATTTT.

The V gene is TRBV27, the J gene TRBJ1-2; TRBD1 aligns across 7 bases. Germline assignment: CDR1 MNHEY and CDR2 SMNVEV (reference sequence). J lost 8 bases, V lost 6 bases, and 9 bases had no gene match. The CDR3 extends over 13 amino acids. The CDR3 spells CASRQGGAGGYTF. CDR3 in DNA: TGTGCCAGCAGGCAGGGGGGCGCGGGGGGCTACACCTTC.

The CDR3 bases are TGTGCCAGCAGTCCGGGACTAGCGGGAGGAGAGACCCAGTACTTC. Translating it yields CASSPGLAGGETQYF. The chain carries TRBV27 and TRBJ2-5; 15 nucleotides line up with TRBD2. With V trimmed by 5 bases and J by 4 bases, 2 bases remained unmatched. Germline V CDR1 and CDR2: MNHEY, SMNVEV (reference sequence). The length of the CDR3 is 15 residues.

The V call is TRBV5-1, the J call TRBJ1-2; tentative D call: TRBD1 (6 bases). The V end lost 0 bases, the J end lost 2 bases, and 11 bases lay between the germline ends. The CDR3 is 15 amino acids. CDR1 and CDR2 from the germline V gene are SGHRS and YFSETQ. CDR3 in amino acids: CASSLALGGNYGYTF. The CDR3 coding sequence is TGCGCCAGCAGCTTGGCTCTAGGGGGAAACTATGGCTACACCTTC.

The CDR3 nucleotides are TGTGCCTGGAGTGTTGGGGGCGCTTCCACTGAAGCTTTCTTT. Translation gives CAWSVGGASTEAFF. The V and J genes are TRBV30 and TRBJ1-1, with TRBD1 as a possible D gene (6 bases). V gave up 0 bases and J gave up 4 bases, with 12 bases separating them. The CDR3 consists of 14 residues. Germline CDR1 is GTSNPN and CDR2 is SVGIG (reference sequence).

This clone has just a few counts. This rearrangement joins TRBV7-9 to TRBJ2-5; 8 positions agree with TRBD1. Germline assignment: CDR1 SEHNR and CDR2 FQNEAQ (reference sequence). The CDR3 runs 15 residues. The junction had 6 bases not matched to a gene; V was cut back by 2 bases and J by 4 bases. This CDR3 reads CASSLRQGSGETQYF. CDR3 bases: TGTGCCAGCAGCTTACGACAGGGGTCTGGAGAGACCCAGTACTTC.

This chain uses TRBV6-6 with TRBJ1-1, with 8 bases lining up with TRBD1. The CDR3 totals 14 residues. The junction had 9 bases not matched to a gene; V was cut back by 5 bases and J by 7 bases. Germline CDR1 MNHNY, CDR2 SVGAGI (reference sequence). CDR3 amino acids: CASSPRTGRNEAFF. The CDR3 nucleotides are TGTGCCAGCAGTCCCCGGACAGGGAGGAATGAAGCTTTCTTT.

In its sample, this clone was seen once. This chain's CDR3 is CAISEGTGGNQPQHF. The CDR3 coding sequence is TGTGCCATCAGTGAGGGGACAGGGGGCAATCAGCCCCAGCATTTT. The rearrangement uses TRBV10-3 and TRBJ1-5; 10 nucleotides match TRBD1. Trimming cost V 2 bases and J 2 bases; bases outside gene matches: 0. The V gene's germline CDR1 is ENHRY and CDR2 SYGVKD. This CDR3 is built from 15 residues.

The J gene is TRBJ1-6, the V gene TRBV7-8, with D possibly being TRBD1 (6 bases). Trimming took off 7 bases at V and 6 bases at J, with 16 bases between the two ends. Germline-derived CDR1 and CDR2 are SGHVS and FQNEAQ. This CDR3 region has 15 residues. CDR3 in amino acids: CASTTDRRANSPLHF. The CDR3 DNA sequence: TGTGCCAGCACCACGGACAGAAGGGCTAATTCACCCCTCCACTTT.

This chain uses TRBV28 with TRBJ2-3, with TRBD1 matching 7 bases. CDR1 and CDR2 (germline): MDHEN, SYDVKM. Trimming removed 6 bases from V and 1 base from J; junction bases left unmatched: 10. This CDR3 spans 16 amino acids. The CDR3 here is CASSAVQGWGTDTQYF. The CDR3 nucleotides read TGTGCCAGCAGCGCCGTACAGGGGTGGGGCACAGATACGCAGTATTTT.

The chain employs TRBV6-1 and TRBJ1-2; possibly TRBD1 for D (5 bases). The V gene's germline CDR1 is MNHNS and CDR2 SASEGT. The CDR3 totals 12 residues. The V end lost 10 bases, the J end lost 4 bases, and 13 bases lay between the germline ends. CDR3 bases: TGTGCCACCGCGGAAGGGGCCTATGGCTACACCTTC. Its protein product is CATAEGAYGYTF.